These 15 T cell receptor beta chains were all obtained from the same sample, sequenced in a study of T cell responses to AZD1222 COVID-19 vaccine. Clones were sequenced by immunoSEQ multiplex PCR, and TCRdb holds only the in-frame ones, with some missing. The data show 95,000 to 110,000 clones, about nine tenths seen once. The sample in question was peripheral blood, obtained 28 days after the second AZD1222 dose. These receptors were taken from an adult who received the AZD1222 COVID-19 vaccine.

This clone is labeled as medium-sized. The chain uses TRBV2 and TRBJ2-5; 11 nucleotides agree with TRBD2. The CDR3 consists of 15 residues. The junction had 6 bases not matched to a gene; V was cut back by 5 bases and J by 4 bases. CDR1 is SNHLY and CDR2 is FYNNEI in the germline V gene. The CDR3 sequence is CASSLAGGPRETQYF. The CDR3 bases are TGTGCCAGCAGTTTAGCGGGAGGGCCCAGAGAGACCCAGTACTTC.

This clone occurred once. The rearrangement uses TRBV6-5 and TRBJ2-3; the D is unclear. CDR3 length equals 11 residues. Germline lookup yields CDR1 MNHEY and CDR2 SVGAGI. Trimming removed 2 bases from V and 6 bases from J, with 3 bases in between. This CDR3 reads CASSYVDTQYF. CDR3 nucleotides: TGTGCCAGCAGTTACGTGGATACGCAGTATTTT.

This chain connects TRBV28 to TRBJ1-1; D is undetermined. The ends were cut back, 5 bases at V and 4 bases at J, with 17 bases in the middle. This CDR3 region has 15 residues. Germline values: CDR1 MDHEN, CDR2 SYDVKM. The CDR3, as DNA: TGTGCCAGCAGTCCCCTGATCTCTAGTGGCACTGAAGCTTTCTTT. Translated, it gives CASSPLISSGTEAFF.

The V call is TRBV6-5, the J call TRBJ1-3; 7 nucleotides align to TRBD1. CDR1 and CDR2 from the germline V gene are MNHEY and SVGAGI. V was pared by 5 bases and J by 1 base, with 2 bases of the junction left unmatched. This CDR3 is 14 amino acids long. The CDR3 DNA sequence: TGTGCCAGCAGTCTGGGACAGTCTGGAAACACCATATATTTT. It codes for CASSLGQSGNTIYF.

The rearrangement joins TRBV2 to TRBJ1-1; no clear D gene. This CDR3 has 14 residues. Germline loops: CDR1 SNHLY, CDR2 FYNNEI. The germline V and J ends were trimmed by 7 bases and 1 base, with 13 bases remaining between them. The CDR3 here is CASISTRPNTEAFF. The DNA for the CDR3 is TGTGCCAGCATTTCGACAAGACCGAACACTGAAGCTTTCTTT.

The chain joins TRBV5-4 to TRBJ2-7; maybe TRBD2 (5 bases). V was clipped by 2 bases and J by 5 bases, with 17 bases between them. Per germline, CDR1 SGHNT and CDR2 YYREEE (reference sequence). This CDR3 contains 15 residues. Written as DNA, the CDR3 is TGTGCCAGCAGCTTTCGCCCTAGCAAGAGGAACGAGCAGTACTTC. Translation gives CASSFRPSKRNEQYF.

The chain carries TRBV5-1 and TRBJ2-1, with TRBD2 identical over 10 bases. The V gene end was trimmed by 4 bases and the J gene end by 4 bases; junction bases not matched to a gene: 2. In germline, CDR1 is SGHRS, CDR2 YFSETQ. This CDR3 spans 14 amino acids. The CDR3, as DNA: TGCGCCAGCAGCCCGGGACTAGCGTACAATGAGCAGTTCTTC. Protein sequence: CASSPGLAYNEQFF.

This clone has a handful of counts. The chain uses TRBV11-2 and TRBJ2-6, with 9 nucleotides matching TRBD1. The CDR3 covers 18 residues. In germline, CDR1 is SGHAT, CDR2 FQNNGV. The trim removed 5 bases at V and 0 bases at J, leaving 8 bases unmatched. The CDR3 spells CASSLGGTGRSGANVLTF. In nucleotides, the CDR3 is TGTGCCAGCAGCCTAGGGGGGACAGGGCGCTCTGGGGCCAACGTCCTGACTTTC.

This clone was recorded only once. The rearrangement links TRBV6-1 to TRBJ1-6; D possibly corresponds to TRBD1 (6 bases). The CDR3 is 15 amino acids. Trimming took off 3 bases at V and 12 bases at J, with 18 bases between the two ends. Germline CDR1 and CDR2: MNHNS and SASEGT. Here the CDR3 reads CASSERPGTYLPLHF. In nucleotides, the CDR3 is TGTGCCAGCAGTGAGCGTCCCGGGACATATTTACCCCTCCACTTT.

The rearrangement links TRBV7-3 to TRBJ1-1; D possibly corresponds to TRBD1 (5 bases). CDR1 and CDR2 from the germline V gene are SGHTA and FQGTGA. There are 17 residues in the CDR3. Trimming stripped 1 base from V and 4 bases from J, with 19 bases between. The CDR3 protein is CASSLNAPGGGGTEAFF. CDR3 bases: TGTGCCAGCAGCTTAAACGCCCCTGGGGGGGGTGGCACTGAAGCTTTCTTT.

The V and J genes are TRBV30 and TRBJ1-2; 8 bases line up with TRBD1. V was clipped by 0 bases and J by 8 bases; unmatched bases: 11. Germline CDR1 is GTSNPN and CDR2 is SVGIG (reference sequence). The length of the CDR3 is 15 residues. The CDR3 sequence: CAWSVRRQGARGYTF. CDR3 bases: TGTGCCTGGAGTGTACGGCGGCAGGGGGCGCGGGGCTACACCTTC.

This clone was counted between two and nine times. The chain has TRBV29-1 and TRBJ1-4, with D perhaps matching TRBD1 (5 bases). This CDR3 comprises 14 residues. The V and J ends lost 0 bases and 15 bases respectively, with 20 bases between them. Looked up from germline, CDR1 is SQVTM and CDR2 is ANQGSEA. The CDR3 DNA sequence: TGCAGCGTTGAAGATTCGGGGACCTCGGGCGAGATGTTTTTT. Amino acid sequence: CSVEDSGTSGEMFF. Based on the CDR3 plus reference TRBV29-1 and TRBJ1-4, the full variable domain is SAVISQKPSRDICQRGTSLTIQCQVDSQVTMMFWYRQQPGQSLTLIATANQGSEATYESGFVIDKFPISRPNLTFSTLTVSNMSPEDSSIYLCSVEDSGTSGEMFFGSGTQLSVL.

This clone was recorded once. This chain joins TRBV2 and TRBJ2-7, with D maybe TRBD1 (6 bases). The V and J ends lost 6 bases and 5 bases respectively, with 17 bases between them. This CDR3 has 14 residues. Per the germline V gene, CDR1 is SNHLY and CDR2 is FYNNEI. CDR3 bases: TGTGCCAGCAGCCGCCGGGACACCTCTCACGAGCAGTACTTC. Translating it yields CASSRRDTSHEQYF.

This sequence joins TRBV7-9 and TRBJ2-7; perhaps TRBD2 as D (6 bases). CDR1 and CDR2 (germline): SEHNR, FQNEAQ (reference sequence). V lost 6 bases and J lost 0, with 12 bases in between. This CDR3 has 14 residues. The CDR3 nucleotides are TGTGCCAGCAGTCCTAGCGCGAGCTCCTACGAGCAGTACTTC. Amino acid sequence: CASSPSASSYEQYF.

Comment on this clone: It is unclear where the CDR3 begins or ends on the DNA, so no DNA is shown, and the CDR3 is as TCRdb lists it. V gene TRBV5-6 combines with J gene TRBJ2-3; no check of the table's D call, TRBD2, against the DNA was made. The CDR3 has 15 amino acids, counting both end residues. The germline V gene has CDR1 SGHDT and CDR2 YYEEEE. This chain's CDR3 is CASSPEGAGVFWQYF.